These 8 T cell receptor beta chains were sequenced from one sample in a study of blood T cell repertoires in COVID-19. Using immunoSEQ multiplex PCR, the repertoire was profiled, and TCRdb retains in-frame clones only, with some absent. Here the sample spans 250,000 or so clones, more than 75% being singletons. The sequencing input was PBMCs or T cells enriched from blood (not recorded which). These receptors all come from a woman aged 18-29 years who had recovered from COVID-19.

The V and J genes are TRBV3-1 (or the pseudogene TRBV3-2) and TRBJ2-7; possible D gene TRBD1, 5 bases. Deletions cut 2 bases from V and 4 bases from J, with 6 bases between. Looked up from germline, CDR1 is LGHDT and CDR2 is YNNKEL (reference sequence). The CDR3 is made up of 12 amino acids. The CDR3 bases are TGTGCCAGCAGCCAATCAGGGTACGAGCAGTACTTC. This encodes CASSQSGYEQYF.

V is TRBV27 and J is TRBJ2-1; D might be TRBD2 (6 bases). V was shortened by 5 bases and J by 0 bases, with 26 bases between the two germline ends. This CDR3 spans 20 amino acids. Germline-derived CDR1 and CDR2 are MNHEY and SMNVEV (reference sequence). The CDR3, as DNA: TGTGCCAGCAGTCTGGGAGCCTTAGCGGCACCACTGAGCTCCTACAATGAGCAGTTCTTC. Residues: CASSLGALAAPLSSYNEQFF.

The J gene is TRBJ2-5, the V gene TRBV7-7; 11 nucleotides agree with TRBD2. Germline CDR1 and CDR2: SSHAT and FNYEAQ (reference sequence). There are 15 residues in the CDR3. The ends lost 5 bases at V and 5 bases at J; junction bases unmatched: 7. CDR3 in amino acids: CASSITSGRRETQYF. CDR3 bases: TGTGCCAGCAGCATTACTAGCGGGAGACGGGAGACCCAGTACTTC. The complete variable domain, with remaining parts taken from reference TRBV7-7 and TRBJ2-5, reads GAGVSQSPRYKVTKRGQDVTLRCDPISSHATLYWYQQALGQGPEFLTYFNYEAQPDKSGLPSDRFSAERPEGSISTLTIQRTEQRDSAMYRCASSITSGRRETQYFGPGTRLLVL.

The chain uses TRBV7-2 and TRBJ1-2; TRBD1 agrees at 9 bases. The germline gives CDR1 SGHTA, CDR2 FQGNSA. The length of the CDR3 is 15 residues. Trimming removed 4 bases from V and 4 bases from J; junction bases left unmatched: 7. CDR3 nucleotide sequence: TGTGCCAGCAGCTCACCCAGACAGGGGGTCTATGGCTACACCTTC. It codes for CASSSPRQGVYGYTF. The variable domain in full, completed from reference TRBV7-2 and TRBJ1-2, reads GAGVSQSPSNKVTEKGKDVELRCDPISGHTALYWYRQSLGQGLEFLIYFQGNSAPDKSGLPSDRFSAERTGGSVSTLTIQRTQQEDSAVYLCASSSPRQGVYGYTFGSGTRLTVV.

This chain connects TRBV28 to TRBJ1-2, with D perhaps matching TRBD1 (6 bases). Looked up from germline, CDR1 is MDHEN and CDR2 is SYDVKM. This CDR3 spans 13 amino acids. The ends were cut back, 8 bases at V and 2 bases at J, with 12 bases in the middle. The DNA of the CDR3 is TGTGCCAGCTGGACCGGACAGAACTATGGCTACACCTTC. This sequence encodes CASWTGQNYGYTF.

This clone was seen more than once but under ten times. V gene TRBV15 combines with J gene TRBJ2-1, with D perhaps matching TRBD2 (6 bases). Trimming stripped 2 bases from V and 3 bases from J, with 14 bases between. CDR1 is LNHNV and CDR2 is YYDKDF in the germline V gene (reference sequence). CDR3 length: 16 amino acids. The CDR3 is CATSRTLATYYNEQFF. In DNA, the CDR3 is TGTGCCACCAGCAGAACGCTAGCGACCTACTACAATGAGCAGTTCTTC.

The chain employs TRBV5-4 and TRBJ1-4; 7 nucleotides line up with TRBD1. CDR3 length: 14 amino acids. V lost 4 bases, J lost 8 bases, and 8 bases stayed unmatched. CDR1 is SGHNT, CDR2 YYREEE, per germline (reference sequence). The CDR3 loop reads CASSITGASEKLFF. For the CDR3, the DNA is TGTGCCAGCAGCATCACAGGGGCAAGCGAAAAACTGTTTTTT.

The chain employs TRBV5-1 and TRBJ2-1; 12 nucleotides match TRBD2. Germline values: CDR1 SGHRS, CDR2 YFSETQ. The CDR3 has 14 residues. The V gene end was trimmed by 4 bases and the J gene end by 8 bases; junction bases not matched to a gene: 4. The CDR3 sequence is CASSQLAGGHEQFF. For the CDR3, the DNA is TGCGCCAGCAGCCAACTAGCGGGAGGACATGAGCAGTTCTTC.